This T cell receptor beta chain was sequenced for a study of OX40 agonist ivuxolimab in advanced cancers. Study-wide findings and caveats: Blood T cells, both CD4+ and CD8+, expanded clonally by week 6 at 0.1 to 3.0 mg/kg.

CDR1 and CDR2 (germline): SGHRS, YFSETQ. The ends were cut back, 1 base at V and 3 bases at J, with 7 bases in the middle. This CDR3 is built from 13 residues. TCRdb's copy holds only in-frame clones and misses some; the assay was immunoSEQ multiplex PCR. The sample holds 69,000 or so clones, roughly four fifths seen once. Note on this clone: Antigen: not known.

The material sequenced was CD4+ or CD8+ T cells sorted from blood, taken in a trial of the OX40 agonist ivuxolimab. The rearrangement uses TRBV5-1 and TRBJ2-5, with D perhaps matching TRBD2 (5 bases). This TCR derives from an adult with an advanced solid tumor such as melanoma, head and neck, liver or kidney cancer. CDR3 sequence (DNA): TGCGCCAGCAGCTTGATGCGGGAAGAGACCCAGTACTTC. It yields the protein CASSLMREETQYF.